The entry below gives a single T cell receptor (beta chain) sequence along with its context. Its antigen is not known. This entry comes from a study of blood T cells in healthy people across ages. Findings and caveats of the study: Higher diversity, along with more naive CD4+ cells, distinguished long-lived donors from aged donors. A roughly linear fall in TCR beta diversity per million T cells was seen with increasing age.

A J-beta primer mix and a sample-barcoded 5' primer were used in a second PCR of about 7 to 12 cycles. TCRdb itself ran the 5' RACE reads through MiXCR, one entry per CDR3 protein. The repertoire holds 1.4 million to 1.5 million distinct CDR3 sequences, roughly 40% seen once, with roughly 7.7% in the top ten. The germline V gene encodes CDR1 MNHNS and CDR2 SASEGT. The CDR3 covers 13 residues. V dropped 1 base and J dropped 5 bases, with 8 bases sitting between them. The V and J genes are TRBV6-1 and TRBJ1-2; D ambiguous. What was sequenced was blood. The source of this sequence is a woman between 18 and 29 years old in good health. The CDR3 DNA follows: TGTGCCAGCAGTGAAGGGGCAGTTTATGGCTACACCTTC. Translating it yields CASSEGAVYGYTF.